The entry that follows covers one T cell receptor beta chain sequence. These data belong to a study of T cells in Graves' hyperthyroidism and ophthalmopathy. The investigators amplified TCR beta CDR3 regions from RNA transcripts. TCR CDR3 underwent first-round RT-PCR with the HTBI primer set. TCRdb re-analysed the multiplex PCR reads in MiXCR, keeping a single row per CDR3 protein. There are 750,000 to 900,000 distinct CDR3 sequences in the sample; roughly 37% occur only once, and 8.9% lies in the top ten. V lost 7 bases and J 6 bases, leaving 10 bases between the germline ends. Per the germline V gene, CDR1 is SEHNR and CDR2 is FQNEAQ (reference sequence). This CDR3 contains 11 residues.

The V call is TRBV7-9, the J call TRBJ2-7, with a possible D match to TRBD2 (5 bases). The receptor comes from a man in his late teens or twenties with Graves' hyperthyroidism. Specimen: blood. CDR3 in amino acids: CASTPAVEQYF. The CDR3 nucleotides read TGTGCCAGCACCCCAGCGGTCGAGCAGTACTTC.